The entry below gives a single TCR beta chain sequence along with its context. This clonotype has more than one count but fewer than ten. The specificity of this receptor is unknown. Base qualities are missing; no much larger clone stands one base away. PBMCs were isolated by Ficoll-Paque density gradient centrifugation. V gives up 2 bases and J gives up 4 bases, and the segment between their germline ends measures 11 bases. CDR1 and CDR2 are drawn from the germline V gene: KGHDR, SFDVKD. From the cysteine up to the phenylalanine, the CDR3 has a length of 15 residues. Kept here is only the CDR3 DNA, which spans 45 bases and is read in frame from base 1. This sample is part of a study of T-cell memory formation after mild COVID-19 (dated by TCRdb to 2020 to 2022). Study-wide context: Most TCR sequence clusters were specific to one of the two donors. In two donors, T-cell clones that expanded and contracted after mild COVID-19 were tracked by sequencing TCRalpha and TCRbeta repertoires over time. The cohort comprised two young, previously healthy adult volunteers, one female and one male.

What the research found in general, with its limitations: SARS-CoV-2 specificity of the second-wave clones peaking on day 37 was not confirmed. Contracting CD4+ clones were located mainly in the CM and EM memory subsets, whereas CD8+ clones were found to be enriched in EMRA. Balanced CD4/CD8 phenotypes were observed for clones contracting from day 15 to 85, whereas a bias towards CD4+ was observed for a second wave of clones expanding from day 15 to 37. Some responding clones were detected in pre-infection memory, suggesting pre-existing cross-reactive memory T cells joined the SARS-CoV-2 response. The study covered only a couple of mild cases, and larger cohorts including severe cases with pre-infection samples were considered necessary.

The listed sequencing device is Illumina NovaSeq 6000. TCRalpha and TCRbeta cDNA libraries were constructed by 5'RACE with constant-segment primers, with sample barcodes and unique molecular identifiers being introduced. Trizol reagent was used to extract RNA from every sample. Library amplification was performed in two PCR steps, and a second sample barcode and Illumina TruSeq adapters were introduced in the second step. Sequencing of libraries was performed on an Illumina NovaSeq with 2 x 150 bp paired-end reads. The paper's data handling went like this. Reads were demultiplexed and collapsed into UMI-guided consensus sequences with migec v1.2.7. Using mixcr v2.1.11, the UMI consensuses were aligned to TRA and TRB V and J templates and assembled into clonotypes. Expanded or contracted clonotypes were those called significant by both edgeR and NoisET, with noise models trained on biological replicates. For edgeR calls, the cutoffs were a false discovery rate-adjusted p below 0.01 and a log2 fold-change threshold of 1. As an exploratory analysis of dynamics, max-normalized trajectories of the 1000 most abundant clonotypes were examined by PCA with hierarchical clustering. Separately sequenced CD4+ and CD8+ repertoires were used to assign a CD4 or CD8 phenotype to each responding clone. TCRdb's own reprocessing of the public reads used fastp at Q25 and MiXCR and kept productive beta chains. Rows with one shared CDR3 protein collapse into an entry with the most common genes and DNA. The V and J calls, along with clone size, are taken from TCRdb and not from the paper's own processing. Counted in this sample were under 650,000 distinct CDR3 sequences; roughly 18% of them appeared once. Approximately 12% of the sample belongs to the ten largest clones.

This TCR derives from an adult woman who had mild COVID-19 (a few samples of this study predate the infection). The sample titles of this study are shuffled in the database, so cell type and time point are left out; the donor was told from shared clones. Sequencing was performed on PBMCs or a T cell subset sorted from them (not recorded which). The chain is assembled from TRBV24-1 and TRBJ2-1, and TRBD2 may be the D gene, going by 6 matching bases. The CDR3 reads CATSDSPGTYNEQFF. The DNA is TGTGCCACCAGTGATTCTCCCGGGACTTACAATGAGCAGTTCTTC.